The TCR beta chain described here comes from a study of blood T cells in healthy people across ages. There are a few counts of this clonotype. Sample-barcoded 5' priming and a J-beta primer mix drove a second PCR of about 7 to 11 cycles. TCRdb reprocessed the 5' RACE reads with MiXCR, giving one entry per CDR3 protein. The sample shows over 300,000 distinct CDR3 sequences, about 52% of them seen only once. Sequencing was done on a sample of blood. The receptor was isolated from a man in his fifties or sixties in good health.

The CDR3 protein is CASSQGRDQPQHF. As DNA, the CDR3 is TGTGCCAGCAGCCAAGGGCGGGATCAGCCCCAGCATTTT. V gene TRBV3-1 combines with J gene TRBJ1-5; D gene uncertain. The CDR3 has 13 residues. The V and J ends lost 1 base and 5 bases respectively, with 6 bases between them. Germline V gene lookup returns CDR1 LGHDT and CDR2 YNNKEL (reference sequence).